Shown below are 19 T cell receptor beta chains from a single sample sequenced in a study of shared clonotypes between healthy human individuals. Sequencing used immunoSEQ multiplex PCR; TCRdb keeps in-frame clones, though not all of them. The data show around 690,000 clones, about nine tenths seen once. The specimen was memory CD8+ T cells from PBMCs. Subset specified: CD45RO+ cells pooled with CCR7-negative TemRA cells. These TCRs come from a man between 18 and 29 years old in good health. Some clones in this sample may be carry-over from other donors' samples.

V usage is TRBV25-1 and J usage is TRBJ2-3, with 7 bases identical to TRBD1. The CDR3 is 15 residues long. V lost 0 bases, J lost 4 bases, and 4 bases stayed unmatched. Germline V gene data show CDR1 as MGHDK and CDR2 as SYGVNS. The CDR3 DNA is TGTGCCAGCAGTGAATACGAAGGACAGGCAGATACGCAGTATTTT. Its protein is CASSEYEGQADTQYF.

The chain is built from TRBV19 and TRBJ1-1; TRBD1 matches 7 bases. CDR1 and CDR2 from the germline V gene are LNHDA and SQIVND (reference sequence). The CDR3 loop spans 13 amino acids. The junction had 9 bases not matched to a gene; V was cut back by 9 bases and J by 5 bases. In DNA, the CDR3 is TGTGCCAGCCTCAGACAGGGTGGGACTGAAGCTTTCTTT. Residues: CASLRQGGTEAFF.

The chain carries TRBV10-3 and TRBJ1-3; D remains ambiguous. In germline, CDR1 is ENHRY, CDR2 SYGVKD. There are 15 residues in the CDR3. V lost 7 bases, J lost 8 bases, and 21 bases lay in between. The CDR3 DNA is TGTGCCATCAACGAAGGGCAGCCAGGTCGATACACCATATATTTT. Encoded protein: CAINEGQPGRYTIYF.

J is TRBJ2-1 and V is TRBV7-6; a weak D match, TRBD1 (6 bases). The CDR3 totals 13 residues. Germline V CDR1 and CDR2: SGHVS, FNYEAQ. Trimming stripped 3 bases from V and 8 bases from J, with 11 bases between. CDR3 DNA sequence: TGTGCCAGCAGCTTTACAGGGCGCCATGAGCAGTTCTTC. This encodes CASSFTGRHEQFF.

The chain carries TRBV29-1 and TRBJ2-3, with TRBD2 matching over 7 bases. Germline-derived CDR1 and CDR2 are SQVTM and ANQGSEA. CDR3 size: 14 residues. Germline trimming cut 3 bases from V and 0 bases from J; bases unmatched to any gene: 3. The CDR3, as DNA: TGCAGCGTTGAGTCTAGCGGTAGCACAGATACGCAGTATTTT. Its protein product is CSVESSGSTDTQYF.

This sequence joins TRBV7-2 and TRBJ2-7; D possibly corresponds to TRBD2 (6 bases). This CDR3 region has 16 residues. Germline V gene data show CDR1 as SGHTA and CDR2 as FQGNSA. V was trimmed by 6 bases and J by 2 bases, leaving 20 bases between them. The CDR3: CASRPRPGGSPYEQYF. DNA of the CDR3: TGTGCCAGCAGACCTAGGCCCGGGGGTTCGCCCTACGAGCAGTACTTC.

The rearrangement joins TRBV29-1 to TRBJ2-7; TRBD2 aligns across 11 bases. This CDR3 is built from 14 residues. Trimming at V came to 7 bases and at J to 5 bases, leaving 10 bases not matched to a gene. CDR1 is SQVTM, CDR2 ANQGSEA, per germline. The CDR3 nucleotides are TGCAGCGCCTCACCTGGGACTAGCGGCCACGAGCAGTACTTC. Translated, it gives CSASPGTSGHEQYF.

This rearrangement joins TRBV25-1 to TRBJ2-5, with D tentatively TRBD2 (6 bases). Trimming removed 6 bases from V and 10 bases from J, with 12 bases in between. The CDR3 contains 11 residues. Germline V gene sequence: CDR1 MGHDK, CDR2 SYGVNS. CDR3 sequence reads: CASRMGLLQYF. In DNA form, the CDR3 reads TGTGCCAGCAGGATGGGACTTCTCCAGTACTTC.

This clone was seen a single time. The J gene is TRBJ2-7, the V gene TRBV27; D may be TRBD2 (5 bases). CDR3 size: 11 residues. V gave up 8 bases and J gave up 2 bases, with 7 bases separating them. Per germline, CDR1 MNHEY and CDR2 SMNVEV (reference sequence). The CDR3 loop reads CASGEPYEQYF. DNA for the CDR3: TGTGCCAGCGGGGAGCCCTACGAGCAGTACTTC.

J is TRBJ1-1 and V is TRBV2; D is unclear. Germline-derived CDR1 and CDR2 are SNHLY and FYNNEI. The CDR3 totals 12 residues. Trimming removed 7 bases at V and 1 base at J, with 7 bases between. The CDR3 reads CASIKGNTEAFF. The CDR3 DNA is TGTGCCAGCATCAAGGGGAACACTGAAGCTTTCTTT.

The chain joins TRBV7-8 to TRBJ2-1; D might be TRBD1 or TRBD2, each matching 6 bases. The CDR3 is made up of 17 amino acids. Trimming took off 1 base at V and 5 bases at J, with 18 bases between the two ends. The V gene's germline CDR1 is SGHVS and CDR2 FQNEAQ. This CDR3 reads CASSLDREGGGDNEQFF. CDR3 nucleotide sequence: TGTGCCAGCAGCTTAGACAGGGAAGGTGGAGGGGACAATGAGCAGTTCTTC.

The chain uses TRBV25-1 and TRBJ2-7, with D perhaps matching TRBD2 (6 bases). V lost 4 bases to trimming and J lost 0 bases, with 16 bases between them. Per germline, CDR1 MGHDK and CDR2 SYGVNS. The CDR3 loop spans 16 amino acids. The CDR3 sequence: CASSGGVIAFSYEQYF. The CDR3 DNA is TGTGCCAGCAGTGGGGGGGTTATAGCCTTCTCCTACGAGCAGTACTTC.

This clone was detected only a few times. This sequence joins TRBV27 and TRBJ1-5; D possibly corresponds to TRBD1 (5 bases). CDR3 length: 15 amino acids. The V end was cut by 1 base, the J end by 7 bases, with 14 bases between. Per the germline V gene, CDR1 is MNHEY and CDR2 is SMNVEV (reference sequence). This chain's CDR3 is CASSLFSGGGQPQHF. The CDR3, as DNA: TGTGCCAGCAGTTTATTTTCGGGCGGGGGGCAGCCCCAGCATTTT.

V gene TRBV9 combines with J gene TRBJ2-3; no reliable D call. This CDR3 contains 15 residues. Deletions cut 0 bases from V and 3 bases from J, with 11 bases between. The germline V gene encodes CDR1 SGDLS and CDR2 YYNGEE. Here the CDR3 reads CASSVEPTMTDTQYF. Written as DNA, the CDR3 is TGTGCCAGCAGCGTAGAGCCAACCATGACAGATACGCAGTATTTT.

V and J are TRBV6-5 and TRBJ2-1, with 9 bases that match TRBD1. This CDR3 has 14 residues. Germline V CDR1 and CDR2: MNHEY, SVGAGI. V shed 10 bases and J 5 bases; nucleotides not matched to a gene: 9. The CDR3 loop reads CATKGTGKNNEQFF. In DNA form, the CDR3 reads TGTGCCACAAAGGGGACAGGGAAGAACAATGAGCAGTTCTTC.

The chain employs TRBV10-2 and TRBJ2-7; D is ambiguous. This CDR3 region has 12 residues. The V gene lost 5 bases and the J gene lost 0 bases, with 5 bases spanning the gap. The V gene's germline CDR1 is WSHSY and CDR2 SAAADI. CDR3 DNA: TGCGCCAGCAGTCCTAGCTCCTACGAGCAGTACTTC. Translation: CASSPSSYEQYF.

CDR3 residues: CASSSRGYVGTHEQYF. CDR3 nucleotide sequence: TGTGCCAGCAGCTCCCGGGGGTATGTAGGTACCCACGAGCAGTACTTC. The chain has TRBV13 and TRBJ2-7; the D gene is possibly TRBD2 (6 bases). This CDR3 has 16 residues. The germline gives CDR1 PRHDT, CDR2 FYEKMQ (reference sequence). The germline V and J ends were trimmed by 4 bases and 5 bases, with 21 bases remaining between them.

The V call is TRBV6-5, the J call TRBJ2-7, with D hard to call. There are 13 residues in the CDR3. Trimming removed 2 bases at V and 1 base at J, with 6 bases between. Germline CDR1 is MNHEY and CDR2 is SVGAGI. The CDR3 DNA follows: TGTGCCAGCAGTTACGACACGTCCTACGAGCAGTACTTC. Amino acids: CASSYDTSYEQYF.

Only a few counts were recorded for this clone. The gene calls are TRBV13 and TRBJ2-7; unclear D gene. CDR1 is PRHDT and CDR2 is FYEKMQ in the germline V gene (reference sequence). The CDR3 sequence is 12 residues long. The V and J ends lost 5 bases and 4 bases respectively, with 9 bases between them. The CDR3: CASSHPPYEQYF. The CDR3 DNA follows: TGTGCCAGCAGCCACCCTCCGTACGAGCAGTACTTC. The variable domain in full, with the rest retrieved from reference TRBV13 and TRBJ2-7, is AAGVIQSPRHLIKEKRETATLKCYPIPRHDTVYWYQQGPGQDPQFLISFYEKMQSDKGSIPDRFSAQQFSDYHSELNMSSLELGDSALYFCASSHPPYEQYFGPGTRLTVT.